One and the same sample provided the 10 T cell receptor beta chains below, sequenced in a study of blood T cell repertoires in COVID-19. Profiling relied on immunoSEQ multiplex PCR, and the TCRdb table lists in-frame clones only, not all of them. The sample consists of under 100,000 clones, around 90% of them appearing once. Sample: peripheral blood. These receptors came from a man between 60 and 75 years old with COVID-19, enrolled during active disease.

The J gene is TRBJ1-5, the V gene TRBV6-1; weak D call: TRBD1 (5 bases). CDR3 size: 15 residues. V gave up 0 bases and J gave up 1 base, with 7 bases separating them. Looked up from germline, CDR1 is MNHNS and CDR2 is SASEGT. CDR3 in amino acids: CASSEAGGSNQPQHF. In DNA form, the CDR3 reads TGTGCCAGCAGTGAAGCGGGGGGAAGCAATCAGCCCCAGCATTTT.

The V and J genes are TRBV12-5 and TRBJ2-7, with TRBD1 identical over 11 bases. The CDR3 covers 15 residues. Germline V gene sequence: CDR1 LGHNT, CDR2 FRNRAP. V was clipped by 2 bases and J by 7 bases; unmatched bases: 7. DNA of the CDR3: TGTGCTAGTGGTTTGCACGGACAGGGGGCGTGGGAGCAGTACTTC. Protein: CASGLHGQGAWEQYF.

Note on this clone: This sample includes further DNA sequences coding for the same CDR3. V and J are TRBV11-3 and TRBJ2-5; the D gene is possibly TRBD1 (5 bases). This CDR3 region has 13 residues. The V end lost 2 bases, the J end lost 5 bases, and 9 bases lay between the germline ends. The germline V gene encodes CDR1 SGHNT and CDR2 YENEEA. The CDR3 sequence: CASSLSGLETQYF. As DNA, the CDR3 is TGTGCCAGCAGCTTATCAGGGCTGGAGACCCAGTACTTC.

The V and J genes are TRBV19 and TRBJ1-2; 9 bases are a match to TRBD1. The ends lost 5 bases at V and 6 bases at J; junction bases unmatched: 10. The CDR3 has 15 amino acids. Germline values: CDR1 LNHDA, CDR2 SQIVND (reference sequence). The CDR3 sequence: CASSPVLQGADGYTF. In DNA form, the CDR3 reads TGTGCCAGTAGTCCGGTGTTACAGGGGGCTGATGGCTACACCTTC.

The CDR3 nucleotides are TGTGCCAGCGGCCGAGGGGGAATTGCAAAACTGTTTTTT. Its protein product is CASGRGGIAKLFF. The V and J genes are TRBV27 and TRBJ1-4, with D possibly being TRBD1 (6 bases). Germline loops: CDR1 MNHEY, CDR2 SMNVEV (reference sequence). The CDR3 is 13 residues long. V lost 8 bases and J lost 10, with 17 bases in between.

V gene TRBV5-1 combines with J gene TRBJ2-7, with D perhaps TRBD1 (5 bases). Germline CDR1 reads SGHRS; CDR2 reads YFSETQ. CDR3 length: 15 residues. The V end lost 1 base, the J end lost 4 bases, and 15 bases lay between the germline ends. This chain's CDR3 is CASSLRAGQWYEQYF. The CDR3 DNA is TGCGCCAGCAGCTTGCGGGCAGGGCAGTGGTACGAGCAGTACTTC.

This chain uses TRBV19 with TRBJ1-1; D gene uncertain. Germline V gene data show CDR1 as LNHDA and CDR2 as SQIVND (reference sequence). Trimming took off 4 bases at V and 1 base at J, with 7 bases between the two ends. The CDR3 is made up of 13 amino acids. CDR3 DNA: TGTGCCAGTAGTAGAGGGCAGAACACTGAAGCTTTCTTT. It yields the protein CASSRGQNTEAFF.

V gene TRBV6-5 combines with J gene TRBJ1-6, with D possibly being TRBD1 (6 bases). CDR3 size: 15 residues. Deletions cut 0 bases from V and 7 bases from J, with 10 bases between. Germline CDR1 and CDR2: MNHEY and SVGAGI. The CDR3: CASSYSQGMNSPLHF. The DNA of the CDR3 is TGTGCCAGCAGTTACTCTCAGGGGATGAATTCACCCCTCCACTTT.

The V call is TRBV5-1, the J call TRBJ1-6; D unresolved. V was trimmed by 0 bases and J by 7 bases, leaving 5 bases between them. CDR1 and CDR2 (germline): SGHRS, YFSETQ. The CDR3 consists of 13 residues. This CDR3 is CASSLGGNSPLHF. The CDR3 DNA sequence: TGCGCCAGCAGCTTGGGAGGGAATTCACCCCTCCACTTT.

This chain joins TRBV5-5 and TRBJ1-2; no reliable D call. Germline V lookup: CDR1 SGHKS, CDR2 YYEKEE (reference sequence). V was trimmed by 6 bases and J by 5 bases, leaving 26 bases between them. The CDR3 runs 17 residues. The DNA for the CDR3 is TGTGCCAGCATTCCCTCGCCCACGGGTTGGGTACGTTATGGCTACACCTTC. It is translated as CASIPSPTGWVRYGYTF.